The 29 T cell receptor beta chains given below trace back to one sample, sequenced in a study of cytomegalovirus exposure and HLA in healthy donors. Primers for the PCR totalled 60 Vbeta and 13 Jbeta. Clones were read by immunoSEQ multiplex PCR, and TCRdb kept only the in-frame ones, dropping some. The table lists more than 110,000 clones, around three quarters of them singletons. The source material was PBMCs. These receptors all come from a man between 18 and 29 years old in good health and CMV-seronegative.

This rearrangement joins TRBV7-2 to TRBJ1-2, with D perhaps matching TRBD1 (6 bases). V gave up 1 base and J gave up 7 bases, with 10 bases separating them. From germline, CDR1 is SGHTA and CDR2 FQGNSA. The CDR3 sequence is 13 residues long. CDR3 in DNA: TGTGCCAGCAGCTTAGGACAGGCCCTTGGCTACACCTTC. This codes for CASSLGQALGYTF.

This sequence joins TRBV4-3 and TRBJ2-1; TRBD1 matches 9 bases. V lost 1 base, J lost 8 bases, and 12 bases stayed unmatched. In germline, CDR1 is LGHNA, CDR2 YSLEER. CDR3 length equals 17 residues. In DNA, the CDR3 is TGCGCCAGCAGCCAAGCGACCGGGACAGGGCAAGTAGATGAGCAGTTCTTC. This encodes CASSQATGTGQVDEQFF.

The chain carries TRBV19 and TRBJ1-1; D perhaps matches TRBD1 (6 bases). Trimming removed 7 bases from V and 4 bases from J, with 19 bases in between. CDR3 length: 15 residues. Per germline, CDR1 LNHDA and CDR2 SQIVND (reference sequence). The CDR3 DNA reads as TGTGCCAGTATCCTAAGTCAGGGGCGAGGCACTGAAGCTTTCTTT. Translated: CASILSQGRGTEAFF. The whole variable domain, filled in from reference TRBV19 and TRBJ1-1, reads DGGITQSPKYLFRKEGQNVTLSCEQNLNHDAMYWYRQDPGQGLRLIYYSQIVNDFQKGDIAEGYSVSREKKESFPLTVTSAQKNPTAFYLCASILSQGRGTEAFFGQGTRLTVV.

The chain employs TRBV30 and TRBJ1-3, with D maybe TRBD1 (6 bases). V was trimmed by 8 bases and J by 0 bases, leaving 14 bases between them. This CDR3 has 14 amino acids. Looked up from germline, CDR1 is GTSNPN and CDR2 is SVGIG (reference sequence). CDR3 sequence: CAGQGGGSGNTIYF. The CDR3 DNA reads TGTGCCGGCCAAGGGGGGGGCTCTGGAAACACCATATATTTT. Full variable domain (outside the CDR3, taken from reference TRBV30 and TRBJ1-3): SQTIHQWPATLVQPVGSPLSLECTVEGTSNPNLYWYRQAAGRGLQLLFYSVGIGQISSEVPQNLSASRPQDRQFILSSKKLLLSDSGFYLCAGQGGGSGNTIYFGEGSWLTVV.

About this clone itself: At the DNA level, this CDR3 is encoded by other sequences in the same sample as well. The J gene is TRBJ2-1, the V gene TRBV30; 11 bases line up with TRBD2. The CDR3 is made up of 15 amino acids. Per the germline V gene, CDR1 is GTSNPN and CDR2 is SVGIG (reference sequence). Germline trimming cut 1 base from V and 10 bases from J; bases unmatched to any gene: 9. The CDR3 here is CAWSALAGGPGEQFF. CDR3 nucleotide sequence: TGTGCCTGGAGTGCTTTAGCGGGGGGGCCTGGCGAGCAGTTCTTC.

In DNA form, the CDR3 reads TGCGCCAGCAGCCAAGGACAGGGTCCCAATGAAAAACTGTTTTTT. Protein product: CASSQGQGPNEKLFF. V and J are TRBV4-3 and TRBJ1-4, with 7 bases matching TRBD1. The length of the CDR3 is 15 residues. Trimming took 1 base from V and 5 from J; bases not matched to a gene: 4. Germline CDR1 is LGHNA and CDR2 is YSLEER.

CDR3 in amino acids: CASSLRQGSYEQYF. Here the CDR3 DNA reads TGTGCCAGCAGCCTCAGACAGGGCTCCTACGAGCAGTACTTC. J is TRBJ2-7 and V is TRBV28, with TRBD1 matching over 7 bases. Germline V gene data show CDR1 as MDHEN and CDR2 as SYDVKM. The CDR3 has 14 amino acids. The junction had 5 bases not matched to a gene; V was cut back by 6 bases and J by 0 bases.

The chain recombines TRBV4-3 with TRBJ1-2; D unresolved. Germline CDR1 and CDR2: LGHNA and YSLEER. Trimming took off 0 bases at V and 8 bases at J, with 16 bases between the two ends. This CDR3 comprises 15 residues. The chain's CDR3 is CASSQDLGLRGGYTF. In DNA form, the CDR3 reads TGCGCCAGCAGCCAAGATCTCGGGCTAAGAGGGGGCTACACCTTC.

This clone was counted a few times. The chain has TRBV5-8 and TRBJ2-3; D possibly corresponds to TRBD2 (6 bases). This CDR3 contains 15 residues. V was cut by 7 bases and J by 6 bases, with 21 bases left in between. The germline V gene encodes CDR1 SGHTS and CDR2 YDEGEE. CDR3 residues: CASWEEGSLRDTQYF. Here the CDR3 DNA reads TGTGCCAGCTGGGAGGAGGGGTCCCTTAGGGATACGCAGTATTTT.

The rearrangement uses TRBV5-1 and TRBJ2-1; the match to TRBD1 covers 7 bases. CDR3 length equals 13 residues. In germline, CDR1 is SGHRS, CDR2 YFSETQ. The V segment lost 3 bases and the J segment 8 bases; nucleotides outside the gene matches: 5. The CDR3, as DNA: TGCGCCAGCAGCTCGACAGGGTCCCATGAGCAGTTCTTC. Its translation: CASSSTGSHEQFF.

V and J are TRBV7-6 and TRBJ1-4; no clear D gene. Trimming cost V 0 bases and J 8 bases, with 7 bases left between them. Germline V gene data show CDR1 as SGHVS and CDR2 as FNYEAQ. The CDR3 is made up of 13 amino acids. The CDR3 DNA reads TGTGCCAGCAGCTTAGCAGAGTACGAAAAACTGTTTTTT. It yields the protein CASSLAEYEKLFF.

This chain links TRBV7-2 with TRBJ1-1; TRBD1 is a possible D gene (5 bases). The CDR3 runs 12 residues. Germline assignment: CDR1 SGHTA and CDR2 FQGNSA. Trimming stripped 3 bases from V and 8 bases from J, with 10 bases between. CDR3 in DNA: TGTGCCAGCAGCTTTCGACAGACCGAAGCTTTCTTT. Protein sequence: CASSFRQTEAFF.

This clone was detected a few times. A far larger clone is off by one base, so a read error is likely. This chain uses TRBV27 with TRBJ1-1, with a weak D call TRBD1 (5 bases). V was trimmed by 3 bases and J by 1 base, leaving 6 bases between them. Germline loops: CDR1 MNHEY, CDR2 SMNVEV (reference sequence). The CDR3 sequence is 13 residues long. This CDR3 is CASSFGGNTEAFF. DNA for the CDR3: TGTGCCAGCAGTTTCGGGGGGAACACTGAAGCTTTCTTT.

This sequence joins TRBV5-1 and TRBJ1-4; TRBD1 might be the D (5 bases). The V gene lost 4 bases and the J gene lost 3 bases, with 19 bases spanning the gap. CDR1 is SGHRS, CDR2 YFSETQ, per germline. There are 17 residues in the CDR3. The CDR3 spells CASSPRTRQQSNEKLFF. In DNA form, the CDR3 reads TGCGCCAGCAGCCCACGGACCCGACAGCAATCTAATGAAAAACTGTTTTTT.

This clone was detected only once. The genes are TRBV19 and TRBJ2-2; D is possibly TRBD2 (6 bases). The CDR3 spans 14 residues. Germline V CDR1 and CDR2: LNHDA, SQIVND (reference sequence). Trimming removed 7 bases from V and 3 bases from J, with 12 bases in between. The CDR3 DNA reads as TGTGCCAGTAAAGTTCCGGGGGACACCGGGGAGCTGTTTTTT. Translating gives CASKVPGDTGELFF.

This chain joins TRBV6-5 and TRBJ1-2; D is perhaps TRBD1 (6 bases). Germline V gene sequence: CDR1 MNHEY, CDR2 SVGAGI. V was cut by 0 bases and J by 8 bases, with 19 bases left in between. This CDR3 has 16 amino acids. The CDR3 spells CASSYSGGEATRGYTF. For the CDR3, the DNA is TGTGCCAGCAGTTACTCAGGGGGGGAGGCGACGAGGGGCTACACCTTC.

As to this clone: An end of the junction does not agree with germline; a read error may underlie this. The sample holds other DNA sequences that translate to the same CDR3. The chain employs TRBV6-5 and TRBJ2-1, with unresolved D. CDR3 length: 13 residues. Germline-derived CDR1 and CDR2 are MNHEY and SVGAGI. The CDR3 coding sequence is TGCGCCAGCAGTTACTCTCGTGTGAATGAGCAGTTCTTC. Protein product: CASSYSRVNEQFF.

The V call is TRBV11-2, the J call TRBJ2-3; 7 bases fit TRBD1. The CDR3 spans 19 residues. CDR1 is SGHAT and CDR2 is FQNNGV in the germline V gene. V trimming: 2 bases; J trimming: 2 bases; junction bases outside the gene matches: 16. DNA for the CDR3: TGTGCCAGCAGCTTACCCCCGGACAGGCAAATAGGATACACAGATACGCAGTATTTT. Amino acid sequence: CASSLPPDRQIGYTDTQYF.

The chain joins TRBV4-3 to TRBJ1-2, with TRBD1 matching 8 bases. Germline-derived CDR1 and CDR2 are LGHNA and YSLEER. The CDR3 runs to 14 residues. J lost 2 bases, V lost 4 bases, and 3 bases had no gene match. Written as DNA, the CDR3 is TGCGCCAGCAGCCCAGGGGGCTTAAACTATGGCTACACCTTC. As protein: CASSPGGLNYGYTF.

This clone appeared a few times. This chain connects TRBV6-1 to TRBJ2-7; 11 bases fit TRBD1. Per the germline V gene, CDR1 is MNHNS and CDR2 is SASEGT. CDR3 length equals 15 residues. Losses at the gene ends were 6 bases for V and 5 bases for J; bases not matched to a gene: 9. The DNA of the CDR3 is TGTGCCAGCAGGGAAACCGGGACAGGGGGGAACGAGCAGTACTTC. Translated, it gives CASRETGTGGNEQYF.

The CDR3: CASSLTPLGPNTGELFF. CDR3 nucleotide sequence: TGTGCCAGCAGCTTAACCCCCCTAGGTCCGAACACCGGGGAGCTGTTTTTT. The rearrangement uses TRBV7-8 and TRBJ2-2; D call uncertain. Trimming cost V 2 bases and J 0 bases, with 13 bases left between them. Germline V lookup: CDR1 SGHVS, CDR2 FQNEAQ. This CDR3 has 17 amino acids.

The chain is built from TRBV7-6 and TRBJ2-3, with 9 bases matching TRBD1. The J segment lost 0 bases and the V segment lost 1 base, leaving 5 bases of the junction unmatched. The CDR3 consists of 17 residues. From germline, CDR1 is SGHVS and CDR2 FNYEAQ. CDR3 amino acids: CASSLGLGQGSTDTQYF. The CDR3, as DNA: TGTGCCAGCAGCTTAGGGCTGGGACAGGGTAGCACAGATACGCAGTATTTT.

This rearrangement joins TRBV6-4 to TRBJ1-1; D call uncertain. The germline V and J ends were trimmed by 2 bases and 0 bases, with 7 bases remaining between them. The CDR3 has 14 residues. In germline, CDR1 is MRHNA, CDR2 SNTAGT. The CDR3 protein is CASSDGDMNTEAFF. The DNA of the CDR3 is TGTGCCAGCAGTGACGGAGATATGAACACTGAAGCTTTCTTT.

The V gene is TRBV5-4, the J gene TRBJ2-3; D possibly corresponds to TRBD1 (6 bases). V shed 3 bases and J shed 3 bases, with 17 bases lying between them. From germline, CDR1 is SGHNT and CDR2 YYREEE (reference sequence). This CDR3 comprises 16 residues. CDR3 in DNA: TGTGCCAGCAGCTCGACACAGGGTTTGAGAACAGATACGCAGTATTTT. Protein: CASSSTQGLRTDTQYF.

The gene calls are TRBV7-2 and TRBJ2-1; D possibly corresponds to TRBD2 (5 bases). Trimming pared 3 bases from V and 7 bases from J, leaving 7 bases between. The CDR3 runs 12 residues. Looked up from germline, CDR1 is SGHTA and CDR2 is FQGNSA. The CDR3 bases are TGTGCCAGCAGCTTCGCGGGTAATGAGCAGTTCTTC. Translating gives CASSFAGNEQFF.

Remarks on this clone: The CDR3 does not close with the conserved phenylalanine or tryptophan, likely indicating a read error. The V call is TRBV7-9, the J call TRBJ2-7, with D tentatively TRBD2 (7 bases). Looked up from germline, CDR1 is SEHNR and CDR2 is FQNEAQ (reference sequence). This CDR3 region has 14 residues. Trimming removed 6 bases at V and 7 bases at J, with 19 bases between. CDR3 nucleotides: TGTGCCAGCAGTCCAGTGGGGGGGCCGAGGGAGCAGTACCTC. The encoded protein is CASSPVGGPREQYL.

J is TRBJ2-2 and V is TRBV27, with TRBD1 identical over 9 bases. The J segment lost 5 bases and the V segment lost 7 bases, leaving 23 bases of the junction unmatched. The CDR3 runs 20 residues. Germline-derived CDR1 and CDR2 are MNHEY and SMNVEV (reference sequence). The CDR3 is CASTPRWTGARRSLTGELFF. Written as DNA, the CDR3 is TGTGCCAGCACACCAAGGTGGACAGGGGCGCGGCGGAGCCTGACCGGGGAGCTGTTTTTT.

This clone showed up just a few times. The chain joins TRBV19 to TRBJ1-6; no firm D call. Germline V gene data show CDR1 as LNHDA and CDR2 as SQIVND (reference sequence). The CDR3 totals 13 residues. The V end was cut by 9 bases, the J end by 10 bases, with 16 bases between. DNA for the CDR3: TGTGCCAGCGAGGGAACCGTAAACTCACCCCTCCACTTT. Translation gives CASEGTVNSPLHF. Filled out from reference TRBV19 and TRBJ1-6, the complete variable domain reads DGGITQSPKYLFRKEGQNVTLSCEQNLNHDAMYWYRQDPGQGLRLIYYSQIVNDFQKGDIAEGYSVSREKKESFPLTVTSAQKNPTAFYLCASEGTVNSPLHFGNGTRLTVT.

This sequence joins TRBV27 and TRBJ2-7; 9 positions agree with TRBD1. With V trimmed by 2 bases and J by 5 bases, 10 bases remained unmatched. CDR3 length: 16 amino acids. The germline V gene encodes CDR1 MNHEY and CDR2 SMNVEV (reference sequence). CDR3 in DNA: TGTGCCAGCAGTTTACCGTGGACAGGGGATCGGGACGAGCAGTACTTC. Its translation is CASSLPWTGDRDEQYF.